What follows is one TCR beta chain and its context. What it binds is unknown. The read terminates 3 residues before the CDR3 end, so the remaining end is supplied by the germline J gene. These data belong to a study of T cells in women clearing cervical HPV infection. Across the study: Case blood was drawn when the lesion was first found; control blood after infection became undetectable. Points from the study as a whole: Cases carried less TRBV6-7 than controls: about 0.1% versus 0.15%.

From germline, CDR1 is GTSNPN and CDR2 SVGIG (reference sequence). The CDR3 has 12 amino acids. Libraries were prepared by immunoSEQ multiplex PCR; TCRdb keeps only in-frame clonotypes and omits some of them. The sample data list some 15,000 clones. The J gene is TRBJ1-2, the V gene TRBV30, with 8 bases lining up with TRBD1. Sequencing used blood buffy coat. The sequence was collected from a woman aged 18 to 69 with a cervical HPV16 infection that either progressed to CIN3+ or cleared (not recorded which). The CDR3 protein is CAWSPAGGDYTF. The sequenced CDR3 bases are TGTGCCTGGAGTCCCGCAGGGGGCGAC.